One sample yielded the 22 T cell receptor beta chains listed below, sequenced in a study of T cells after yellow fever vaccination. TCRdb reprocessed the 5' RACE reads with MiXCR, giving one entry per CDR3 protein. Of about 300,000 distinct CDR3 sequences in the sample, around 6.8% were seen once. The specimen was PBMCs, collected roughly 46 days after the first yellow fever vaccination. The receptors come from a man between 18 and 35 years old who received the YFV17D yellow fever vaccine.

The chain uses TRBV6-1 and TRBJ2-2, with D possibly TRBD1 on 6 matching bases. Germline CDR1 and CDR2: MNHNS and SASEGT. This CDR3 spans 15 amino acids. V lost 7 bases and J lost 9, with 21 bases in between. CDR3 region: CASNPTGDRWWELFF. CDR3 DNA: TGTGCCAGCAATCCGACAGGAGACCGCTGGTGGGAGCTGTTTTTT.

This clonotype was recorded a few times. V is TRBV6-5 and J is TRBJ1-5; no clear D. Trimming took off 3 bases at V and 5 bases at J, with 14 bases between the two ends. The V gene's germline CDR1 is MNHEY and CDR2 SVGAGI. The CDR3 sequence is 15 residues long. The CDR3 sequence: CASSYTEGRDQPQHF. DNA of the CDR3: TGTGCCAGCAGTTATACCGAAGGGAGGGATCAGCCCCAGCATTTT.

This clonotype came up a few times. For the CDR3, the DNA is TGTGCCAGCAGCCGGGACAGGGTTATGGGGTACACTGAAGCTTTCTTT. Its translation is CASSRDRVMGYTEAFF. The chain links TRBV12-3 or TRBV12-4 to TRBJ1-1, with 9 bases fitting TRBD1. The CDR3 runs 16 residues. J was trimmed by 3 bases and V by 6 bases; bases with no gene match: 11.

This clonotype was counted a few times. V and J are TRBV7-8 and TRBJ1-5; D call uncertain. The CDR3 extends over 15 amino acids. Germline CDR1 and CDR2: SGHVS and FQNEAQ. V lost 6 bases and J lost 0, with 12 bases in between. The CDR3 loop reads CASRLRTDSNQPQHF. CDR3 in DNA: TGTGCCAGCAGACTAAGGACGGATAGCAATCAGCCCCAGCATTTT. Based on the CDR3 plus reference TRBV7-8 and TRBJ1-5, the full variable domain is GAGVSQSPRYKVAKRGQDVALRCDPISGHVSLFWYQQALGQGPEFLTYFQNEAQLDKSGLPSDRFFAERPEGSVSTLKIQRTQQEDSAVYLCASRLRTDSNQPQHFGDGTRLSIL.

This clonotype was recorded a few times. The chain uses TRBV5-1 and TRBJ1-2; D gene unclear. Trimming took off 2 bases at V and 8 bases at J, with 16 bases between the two ends. Looked up from germline, CDR1 is SGHRS and CDR2 is YFSETQ. CDR3 size: 14 residues. Here the CDR3 DNA reads TGCGCCAGCAGCTTCGGGTCAGTGGCTGGAGGCTACACCTTC. Amino acid sequence: CASSFGSVAGGYTF.

This chain links TRBV20-1 with TRBJ1-3; 8 nucleotides agree with TRBD1. Germline values: CDR1 DFQATT, CDR2 SNEGSKA (reference sequence). The CDR3 length is 14 residues. The V and J ends lost 3 bases and 3 bases, in that order; junction bases with no gene match: 4. The CDR3 nucleotides read TGCAGTGCTAGGGACAGGGAGTATGGAAACACCATATATTTT. It translates to CSARDREYGNTIYF.

This clonotype was picked up a small number of times. The chain has TRBV10-1 and TRBJ2-5; 8 bases are a match to TRBD2. Per the germline V gene, CDR1 is WNHNN and CDR2 is SYGVQD (reference sequence). The CDR3 totals 16 residues. Trimming took 1 base from V and 4 from J; bases not matched to a gene: 8. The CDR3 protein is CASSEWSGGRGETQYF. CDR3 coding DNA: TGCGCCAGCAGTGAGTGGTCGGGGGGGCGAGGAGAGACCCAGTACTTC.

This clonotype was recorded a few times. The gene calls are TRBV4-3 and TRBJ2-6; no clear D gene. The germline V gene encodes CDR1 LGHNA and CDR2 YSLEER. This CDR3 has 17 amino acids. V lost 0 bases and J 2 bases, leaving 11 bases between the germline ends. In DNA form, the CDR3 reads TGCGCCAGCAGCCAAGATCGCAGCTACCCTGGGGCCAACGTCCTGACTTTC. Protein: CASSQDRSYPGANVLTF.

This clonotype was counted at least ten times. The chain uses TRBV5-1 and TRBJ2-7; D unresolved. V lost 8 bases to trimming and J lost 2 bases, with 14 bases between them. The CDR3 has 13 amino acids. Germline V CDR1 and CDR2: SGHRS, YFSETQ. CDR3 in amino acids: CASSPDGTYEQYV. In nucleotides, the CDR3 is TGCGCCAGTTCGCCGGACGGAACCTACGAGCAGTACGTC.

The chain uses TRBV7-3 and TRBJ1-6, with no clear D. The germline gives CDR1 SGHTA, CDR2 FQGTGA. Deletions cut 2 bases from V and 10 bases from J, with 9 bases between. The CDR3 contains 13 residues. In nucleotides, the CDR3 is TGTGCCAGCAGCTTAGGGTTAGGGTCACCCCTCCACTTT. Translating gives CASSLGLGSPLHF.

The chain couples TRBV7-3 to TRBJ2-6; 11 bases agree with TRBD1. The CDR3 has 17 residues. Germline V CDR1 and CDR2: SGHTA, FQGTGA. The V and J ends lost 1 base and 4 bases, in that order; junction bases with no gene match: 3. The CDR3 loop reads CASSLRTGGGGANVLTF. As DNA, the CDR3 is TGTGCCAGCAGCTTAAGGACAGGGGGCGGCGGGGCCAACGTCCTGACTTTC.

V gene TRBV9 combines with J gene TRBJ2-7; 7 bases fit TRBD1. The CDR3 is 14 residues long. Germline trimming cut 3 bases from V and 5 bases from J; bases unmatched to any gene: 8. The germline gives CDR1 SGDLS, CDR2 YYNGEE. The CDR3 sequence is CASSGGRGLHEQYF. CDR3 in DNA: TGTGCCAGCAGCGGTGGTAGGGGGCTTCACGAGCAGTACTTC.

This clonotype has more than one count but fewer than ten. The chain joins TRBV19 to TRBJ2-2, with 8 bases that match TRBD1. Germline CDR1 and CDR2: LNHDA and SQIVND (reference sequence). This CDR3 spans 14 amino acids. Trimming cost V 7 bases and J 4 bases; bases outside gene matches: 5. The CDR3 bases are TGTGCCAGTATCAGGGGGCAGCGCACCGGGGAGCTGTTTTTT. Protein sequence: CASIRGQRTGELFF.

This clonotype has a count of ten or more. The gene calls are TRBV4-3 and TRBJ1-3; D is unclear. V lost 1 base, J lost 1 base, and 8 bases lay in between. CDR1 and CDR2 from the germline V gene are LGHNA and YSLEER. The CDR3 runs 15 residues. The CDR3 region is CASSQGPGSGNTIYF. The CDR3, as DNA: TGCGCCAGCAGCCAAGGTCCCGGGTCTGGAAACACCATATATTTT.

The rearrangement uses TRBV7-8 and TRBJ2-7; 8 positions match TRBD1. Looked up from germline, CDR1 is SGHVS and CDR2 is FQNEAQ. With V trimmed by 3 bases and J by 2 bases, 9 bases remained unmatched. CDR3 length: 16 amino acids. CDR3 sequence (DNA): TGTGCCAGCAGCTTGCCCGACGGGACAGGCCCCTACGAGCAGTACTTC. Amino acids: CASSLPDGTGPYEQYF.

The rearrangement uses TRBV6-2 or TRBV6-3 and TRBJ1-2, with 7 positions matching TRBD1. Per germline, CDR1 MNHEY and CDR2 SVGEGT. Trimming cost V 6 bases and J 4 bases; bases outside gene matches: 8. This CDR3 contains 14 residues. As DNA, the CDR3 is TGTGCCAGCAGCCGAATGGGACAGCTCTATGGCTACACCTTC. It specifies CASSRMGQLYGYTF.

The chain carries TRBV7-2 and TRBJ1-5, with D unresolved. The CDR3 covers 13 residues. Germline CDR1 and CDR2: SGHTA and FQGNSA. Trimming pared 1 base from V and 9 bases from J, leaving 10 bases between. The CDR3 sequence is CASSLETTRPQHF. Here the CDR3 DNA reads TGTGCCAGCAGCTTAGAGACCACCAGGCCCCAGCATTTT.

This clonotype has only a few counts. V gene TRBV2 combines with J gene TRBJ2-5, with D unclear. Germline V CDR1 and CDR2: SNHLY, FYNNEI. V was clipped by 5 bases and J by 5 bases, with 9 bases between them. The CDR3 is 12 amino acids. The CDR3 loop reads CASSKDRETQYF. CDR3 nucleotide sequence: TGTGCCAGCAGTAAGGATCGGGAGACCCAGTACTTC.

This clonotype was seen more than once but under ten times. This CDR3 reads CASSSPGHGSGELFF. The CDR3 region has the DNA TGTGCCAGCAGCTCTCCGGGACACGGGTCCGGGGAGCTGTTTTTT. The chain employs TRBV7-3 and TRBJ2-2; D might be TRBD1 (6 bases). Germline lookup yields CDR1 SGHTA and CDR2 FQGTGA. Trimming took 4 bases from V and 6 from J, leaving 15 bases between them. There are 15 residues in the CDR3.

The V gene is TRBV20-1, the J gene TRBJ2-1; 12 bases agree with TRBD2. This CDR3 has 14 residues. With 4 bases clipped from V and 7 bases from J, the junction kept 5 bases outside the gene matches. The V gene's germline CDR1 is DFQATT and CDR2 SNEGSKA (reference sequence). Written as DNA, the CDR3 is TGCAGTGCTACCCTAGCGGGGGGGGTGAATGAGCAGTTCTTC. Residues: CSATLAGGVNEQFF.

In this sample, this clonotype turned up a few times. The chain is built from TRBV28 and TRBJ2-1, with TRBD2 as a possible D gene (6 bases). The germline V gene encodes CDR1 MDHEN and CDR2 SYDVKM. The V end was cut by 8 bases, the J end by 8 bases, with 16 bases between. There are 13 residues in the CDR3. The CDR3: CASGRDWVDEQFF. CDR3 coding DNA: TGTGCCAGCGGGCGGGATTGGGTAGATGAGCAGTTCTTC.

The sample holds one count of this clonotype. The chain combines TRBV5-4 with TRBJ2-1; tentatively, D is TRBD1 (5 bases). Trimming took off 6 bases at V and 8 bases at J, with 24 bases between the two ends. CDR3 size: 16 residues. In germline, CDR1 is SGHNT, CDR2 YYREEE (reference sequence). The CDR3 sequence is CASTPADRQTYYEQFF. CDR3 DNA sequence: TGTGCCAGCACCCCCGCCGACAGACAAACTTACTATGAGCAGTTCTTC.